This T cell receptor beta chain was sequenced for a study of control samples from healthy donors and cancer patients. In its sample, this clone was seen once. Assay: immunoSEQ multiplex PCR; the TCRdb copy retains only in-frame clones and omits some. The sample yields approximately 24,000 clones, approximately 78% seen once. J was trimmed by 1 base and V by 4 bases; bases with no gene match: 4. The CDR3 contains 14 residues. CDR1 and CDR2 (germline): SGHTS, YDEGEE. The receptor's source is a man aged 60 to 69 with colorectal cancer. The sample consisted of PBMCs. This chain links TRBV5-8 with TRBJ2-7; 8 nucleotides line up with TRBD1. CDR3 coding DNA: TGTGCCAGCAGCCATCGGACAGGGTCCTACGAGCAGTACTTC. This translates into CASSHRTGSYEQYF.